These 13 T cell receptor beta chains were all obtained from the same sample, sequenced in a study of cytomegalovirus exposure and HLA in healthy donors. Data came from immunoSEQ multiplex PCR; TCRdb stores just in-frame clones and leaves some out. The data show about 130,000 clones, with 95% to 96% seen just once and 1.7% held by the top ten. The specimen sequenced was PBMCs. The receptors originated from a man younger than 30 in good health and CMV-seronegative.

The chain has TRBV7-2 and TRBJ2-5; 8 nucleotides align to TRBD1. V lost 6 bases and J lost 5; bases outside the gene matches: 5. The CDR3 runs 13 residues. Germline V gene lookup returns CDR1 SGHTA and CDR2 FQGNSA. CDR3 loop: CASRLTGVETQYF. CDR3 nucleotides: TGTGCCAGCAGATTGACAGGGGTGGAGACCCAGTACTTC.

This clone has only one observation. The chain has TRBV28 and TRBJ1-5; D not resolved. V gave up 6 bases and J gave up 5 bases, with 14 bases separating them. Germline loops: CDR1 MDHEN, CDR2 SYDVKM. The CDR3 is made up of 14 amino acids. DNA of the CDR3: TGTGCCAGCAGATGGCTGGTACGGGATCAGCCCCAGCATTTT. It codes for CASRWLVRDQPQHF.

V usage is TRBV28 and J usage is TRBJ2-7; D not resolved. The CDR3 is 13 residues long. The ends were cut back, 2 bases at V and 3 bases at J, with 8 bases in the middle. CDR1 and CDR2 from the germline V gene are MDHEN and SYDVKM. The CDR3 loop is CASSLASGYEQYF. In DNA, the CDR3 is TGTGCCAGCAGTTTAGCCTCCGGCTACGAGCAGTACTTC.

V usage is TRBV7-2 and J usage is TRBJ2-7; 7 nucleotides line up with TRBD1. There are 13 residues in the CDR3. Germline V lookup: CDR1 SGHTA, CDR2 FQGNSA. V trimming: 4 bases; J trimming: 5 bases; junction bases outside the gene matches: 5. CDR3 residues: CASSSQGLDEQYF. CDR3 in DNA: TGTGCCAGCAGCTCACAGGGGCTCGACGAGCAGTACTTC.

The V call is TRBV7-8, the J call TRBJ2-7; 8 bases match TRBD2. Unmatched junction bases numbered 6, after V lost 1 base and J lost 1 base. The germline V gene encodes CDR1 SGHVS and CDR2 FQNEAQ. This CDR3 is 16 amino acids long. The CDR3 nucleotides read TGTGCCAGCAGCTTAGAGGCTGCGGGAGGATCCTACGAGCAGTACTTC. This codes for CASSLEAAGGSYEQYF.

This sequence joins TRBV9 and TRBJ1-1, with a tentative D call TRBD1 (5 bases). Germline-derived CDR1 and CDR2 are SGDLS and YYNGEE. This CDR3 spans 17 amino acids. Deletions cut 0 bases from V and 3 bases from J, with 18 bases between. CDR3 in amino acids: CASSVAPGKGLDTEAFF. The CDR3 region has the DNA TGTGCCAGCAGCGTAGCCCCAGGGAAGGGGTTGGACACTGAAGCTTTCTTT.

This clone was counted only a few times. The chain uses TRBV28 and TRBJ1-5, with 8 bases lining up with TRBD1. The V gene end was trimmed by 2 bases and the J gene end by 2 bases; junction bases not matched to a gene: 17. There are 20 residues in the CDR3. CDR1 MDHEN and CDR2 SYDVKM come from the germline V gene. This CDR3 reads CASSLRQGMNYDEGNQPQHF. The DNA of the CDR3 is TGTGCCAGCAGTTTACGACAGGGGATGAATTACGATGAGGGCAATCAGCCCCAGCATTTT.

This chain links TRBV2 with TRBJ2-1; the match to TRBD2 covers 13 bases. CDR1 SNHLY and CDR2 FYNNEI come from the germline V gene. V was clipped by 6 bases and J by 1 base; unmatched bases: 0. The CDR3 runs 15 residues. CDR3 coding DNA: TGTGCCAGCAGGGGACTAGCGGGGTCCTACAATGAGCAGTTCTTC. This encodes CASRGLAGSYNEQFF.

This clone was recorded once. The CDR3 reads CASSEQSTSGSEETQYF. The CDR3 DNA sequence: TGTGCCAGCAGCGAACAAAGTACTAGCGGGAGCGAAGAGACCCAGTACTTC. The rearrangement uses TRBV9 and TRBJ2-5, with 11 positions matching TRBD2. This CDR3 comprises 17 residues. Germline values: CDR1 SGDLS, CDR2 YYNGEE. J was trimmed by 3 bases and V by 3 bases; bases with no gene match: 10. The full variable domain, in which reference TRBV9 and TRBJ2-5 provide the parts outside the CDR3, is DSGVTQTPKHLITATGQRVTLRCSPRSGDLSVYWYQQSLDQGLQFLIQYYNGEERAKGNILERFSAQQFPDLHSELNLSSLELGDSALYFCASSEQSTSGSEETQYFGPGTRLLVL.

This clone appeared a single time. The gene calls are TRBV14 and TRBJ2-7; 7 bases align to TRBD1. The trim removed 4 bases at V and 5 bases at J, leaving 8 bases unmatched. The germline V gene has CDR1 SGHDN and CDR2 FVKESK. The CDR3 has 14 amino acids. CDR3 loop: CASSPRGTANEQYF. As DNA, the CDR3 is TGTGCCAGCAGCCCAAGAGGGACAGCCAACGAGCAGTACTTC.

The V and J genes are TRBV6-5 and TRBJ1-4; D is undetermined. Germline CDR1 and CDR2: MNHEY and SVGAGI. V was cut by 4 bases and J by 7 bases, with 13 bases left in between. There are 14 residues in the CDR3. The CDR3 DNA sequence: TGTGCCAGCAGTTCCTCGGCGGGTGGTGAAAAACTGTTTTTT. This sequence encodes CASSSSAGGEKLFF.

This clone was seen a single time. The V call is TRBV6-1, the J call TRBJ2-3, with 12 bases that match TRBD2. This CDR3 has 15 residues. From germline, CDR1 is MNHNS and CDR2 SASEGT. After removal of 6 bases from V and 3 bases from J, the junction contained 4 bases not matched to a gene. The CDR3 region has the DNA TGTGCCAGCAGGACCGGGACTAGCGGGACAGATACGCAGTATTTT. Translation: CASRTGTSGTDTQYF.

This clone is a singleton in its sample. V usage is TRBV29-1 and J usage is TRBJ2-1; TRBD1 matches 9 bases. Per germline, CDR1 SQVTM and CDR2 ANQGSEA. V lost 3 bases, J lost 4 bases, and 1 base stayed unmatched. The CDR3 has 13 residues. CDR3 protein: CSVDGTGYNEQFF. DNA for the CDR3: TGCAGCGTTGACGGGACAGGGTACAATGAGCAGTTCTTC.